This T cell receptor beta chain was found in a study of T cells in narcolepsy. Study findings and constraints: Comparing one patient's CSF and blood CD4+ clonotypes highlighted HCRT- and TRIB2-specific autoreactive clonotypes. Autoreactive clone sequences were missing from some blood memory CD4+ repertoires.

CDR1 and CDR2 from the germline V gene are LNHDA and SQIVND (reference sequence). The CDR3 contains 14 residues. Deletions cut 6 bases from V and 3 bases from J, with 11 bases between. Points on this clone: What it recognizes is unknown.

TCRdb's table, derived via immunoSEQ multiplex PCR, lists solely in-frame clones and lacks some. The table lists under 35,000 clones, around 75% of them singletons. The sample was CD45RA- memory CD4+ T cells from PBMCs. This sequence was found in a human donor with narcolepsy. The chain combines TRBV19 with TRBJ2-2; D not resolved. CDR3 nucleotides: TGTGCCAGTAGCACGAGCAGAGACACCGGGGAGCTGTTTTTT. Protein: CASSTSRDTGELFF.